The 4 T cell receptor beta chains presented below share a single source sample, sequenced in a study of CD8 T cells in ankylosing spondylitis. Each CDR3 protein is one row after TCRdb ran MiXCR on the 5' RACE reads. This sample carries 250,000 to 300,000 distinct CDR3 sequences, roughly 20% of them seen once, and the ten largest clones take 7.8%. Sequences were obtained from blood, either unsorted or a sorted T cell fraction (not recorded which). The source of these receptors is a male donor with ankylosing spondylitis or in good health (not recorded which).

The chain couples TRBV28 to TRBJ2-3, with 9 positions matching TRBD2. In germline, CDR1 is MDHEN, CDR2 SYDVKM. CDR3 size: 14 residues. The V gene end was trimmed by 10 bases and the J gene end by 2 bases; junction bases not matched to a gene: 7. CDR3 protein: CAIELAGNTDTQYF. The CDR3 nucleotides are TGTGCCATCGAGCTAGCGGGGAACACAGATACGCAGTATTTT.

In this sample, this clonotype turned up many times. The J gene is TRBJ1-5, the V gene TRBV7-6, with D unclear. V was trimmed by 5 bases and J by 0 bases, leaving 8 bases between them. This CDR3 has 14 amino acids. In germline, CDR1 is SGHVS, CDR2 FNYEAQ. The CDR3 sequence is CASSKVYSNQPQHF. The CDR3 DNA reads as TGTGCCAGCAGCAAAGTGTATAGCAATCAGCCCCAGCATTTT.

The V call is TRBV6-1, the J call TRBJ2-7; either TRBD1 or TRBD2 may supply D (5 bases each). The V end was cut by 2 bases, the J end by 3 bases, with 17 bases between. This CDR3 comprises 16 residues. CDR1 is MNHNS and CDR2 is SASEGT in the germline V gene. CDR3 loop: CASSERRSGRNYEQYV. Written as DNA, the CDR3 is TGTGCCAGCAGTGAACGACGATCGGGACGGAACTACGAGCAGTACGTC.

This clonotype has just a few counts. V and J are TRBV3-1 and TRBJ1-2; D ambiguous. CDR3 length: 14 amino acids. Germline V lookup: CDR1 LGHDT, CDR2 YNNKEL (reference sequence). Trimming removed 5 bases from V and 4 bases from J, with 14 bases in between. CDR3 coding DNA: TGTGCCAGCAGCTCCCGGGCAGACTCCTATGGCTACACCTTC. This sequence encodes CASSSRADSYGYTF.